This T cell receptor (beta chain) is from a study of shared clonotypes between healthy human individuals (dated by TCRdb to 2020 to 2021). As for the study more broadly: A couple of women and a few men aged 18 to 49 years were included in the cohort. To estimate repertoire size and how much clonotypes are shared between individuals, the study performed deep sequencing of blood TCR repertoires from five healthy adults. Between about 0.94 and 8.9 billion PBMCs per donor were obtained by leukapheresis. To increase sequencing depth and limit assay-specific biases, TCR repertoire library preparation and sequencing were carried out by different laboratories using diverse techniques. What the work shows at the level of the full study, not this receptor alone: Because the study included only a small number of donors, the genetic and exposure-history diversity represented was limited. Sampling was restricted to blood, and TCR repertoires in tissue are likely to differ from TCR repertoires in blood. Based on pairwise subsampling, the degree of clonotype sharing among donors was expected to be affected by sequencing depth.

Donors were healthy HIV-negative adults with no recently reported acute infections or vaccinations. All donors were Caucasian adults living in Nashville, Tennessee, USA. For unsorted samples, around 90 million PBMCs were counted, and genomic DNA was extracted using the QIAamp DNA Blood Mini kit. Blood was obtained by leukapheresis, after which PBMCs were separated by Ficoll-Histopaque density gradient centrifugation and cryopreserved in liquid nitrogen vapor phase. Between the V and J ends, shortened by 4 bases and 2 bases respectively, the junction contains 12 bases. Sequences MDHEN (CDR1) and SYDVKM (CDR2) are obtained from the germline V gene. The CDR3 numbers 16 residues from cysteine through phenylalanine. Here the CDR3 DNA is all that survives: 48 bases in frame from base 1. TCR CDR3 regions were amplified from genomic DNA by multiplex PCR using the deep immunoSEQ assay. Extracted genomic DNA from each cell subset was distributed evenly across all wells of several immunoSEQ 96-well plates, and each plate was treated as a replicate. For unsorted PBMC, each replicate PCR was loaded with approximately 300 ng genomic DNA, equivalent to tens of thousands of T cell genomes. Ten immunoSEQ deep assay plates were used to sequence unsorted PBMC genomic DNA. Purified libraries were measured with a Qubit 3.0 fluorometer, size-checked on a Bioanalyzer 2100, and measured again with the KAPA Library Quantification kit. Each immunoSEQ 96-well plate was sequenced on its own single-read 150-cycle Illumina NextSeq 550 flow cell. Per the original workflow: Because the immunoSEQ output held only junctional sequences and lacked quality scores, the filtering could not match the filtering applied to full-length reads. Sequences were annotated with PyIR, a Python wrapper for IgBLAST v1.9, using IMGT germline references to assign V/J genes and CDR3. Any read was removed if the V/J assignment was weak (E-value above 1e-6), the CDR3 was missing, or the read contained stop codons, out-of-frame junctions, or ambiguous translated residues. V3J clonotypes were defined as sequences sharing the same inferred V gene, J gene, and CDR3 amino acid sequence. To compute the percentage overlap between repertoires, the number of shared unique clonotypes was divided by the size of the smaller repertoire. Richness of each repertoire was evaluated using RTK rarefaction, the Chao1 estimator, and Recon v2.1 estimates of unobserved clonotypes. TCRdb's version of the immuneACCESS table is confined to in-frame rearrangements and falls short of the full clone set. An unresolved V gene accounts for under half of the shortfall where checked; the remainder is of unknown origin. D and trimming were read from the DNA, whereas the V and J calls and clone size are those reported in that table. The sample records about 490,000 clones, approximately 80% of which are singletons. The top ten clones comprise approximately 12% of the sample.

Regarding this clone: Its specific antigen is unknown. No base qualities exist here, and no much larger clone lies one base off it.

Sequencing was done on a sample of PBMCs. This clonotype was obtained from a woman in her 40s in good health. Some clones in this sample may be carry-over from other donors' samples. Rearrangement joined TRBV28 to TRBJ2-6; 6 matching bases give a weak D call of TRBD1. Read as DNA, the sequence is TGTGCCAGCAGTTCCTGGGCAGGGGCTGGGGCCAACGTCCTGACTTTC. This yields the protein CASSSWAGAGANVLTF.